Sequencing of this T cell receptor beta chain was carried out in a study of T cell responses to AZD1222 COVID-19 vaccine. Study-wide results and caveats: Sampled repertoires all dated from after the peak T cell response. Epitopes outside B.1.351 and B.1.1.7 mutated regions reportedly drew nearly half of spike TCRs.

This CDR3 is built from 15 residues. The germline gives CDR1 SGHRS, CDR2 YFSETQ. The ends were cut back, 0 bases at V and 0 bases at J, with 8 bases in the middle. Clones were sequenced by immunoSEQ multiplex PCR, and TCRdb holds only the in-frame ones, with some missing. Here the sample spans some 120,000 clones, 88% being singletons. A word on this clone: Its specificity is unknown.

The V and J genes are TRBV5-1 and TRBJ2-3, with D hard to call. This clonotype was sampled from an adult in good health. This specimen consisted of peripheral blood, obtained on day 0 of MenACWY control vaccination. The CDR3, as DNA: TGCGCCAGCAGCTTGGGTTCACATAGCACAGATACGCAGTATTTT. Protein sequence: CASSLGSHSTDTQYF.